This TCR beta chain was recovered during a study of spatial heterogeneity in lung cancer. About the study: More than ten raw reads, on average, carried each unique TCR and UMI combination.

Unmatched junction bases numbered 6, after V lost 4 bases and J lost 1 base. Germline-derived CDR1 and CDR2 are MNHEY and SMNVEV (reference sequence). The CDR3 runs to 16 residues. Stated time point: sample taken at primary tumor resection. This clonotype was detected ten times or more. The antigen remains unidentified. The study's findings and limits: The study found that ubiquitous and regional expanded TCR counts tracked ubiquitous and regional nonsynonymous mutations, respectively. Tumoral mutation counts were tracked by counts of expanded intratumoral alpha and beta TCRs.

TCRdb independently ran MiXCR on the 5' RACE reads; one entry per CDR3 protein. The data hold 20,000 to 30,000 distinct CDR3 sequences, with under 10% observed a single time. The chain combines TRBV27 with TRBJ1-4; TRBD1 matches at 7 bases. This sample comprised lung tumor tissue, obtained at surgery. This sequence originates from a male donor with early-stage non-small cell lung cancer. The CDR3, as DNA: TGTGCCAGCAGTTCGCTCGACAGGGAAACTAATGAAAAACTGTTTTTT. Its protein is CASSSLDRETNEKLFF. The full variable domain, rest sourced from reference TRBV27 and TRBJ1-4, is EAQVTQNPRYLITVTGKKLTVTCSQNMNHEYMSWYRQDPGLGLRQIYYSMNVEVTDKGDVPEGYKVSRKEKRNFPLILESPSPNQTSLYFCASSSLDRETNEKLFFGSGTQLSVL.